One sample yielded the 28 T cell receptor beta chains listed below, sequenced in a study of graft-versus-host responses after intestinal transplantation. Both intraepithelial and lamina propria lymphocytes were released by processing graft tissue. Repertoires were generated with immunoSEQ multiplex PCR, while TCRdb's copy carries only in-frame clones and drops some. The data contain about 5,200 clones, over 55% of them singletons. The specimen was ileum tissue, collected about 250 days after intestinal transplant. These receptors were collected from a human patient who received an intestinal transplant, so some T cells may come from the graft donor.

The chain uses TRBV14 and TRBJ2-7; no firm D call. V lost 1 base to trimming and J lost 3 bases, with 4 bases between them. CDR1 and CDR2 from the germline V gene are SGHDN and FVKESK. The CDR3 extends over 12 amino acids. This CDR3 reads CASSQGYYEQYF. Here the CDR3 DNA reads TGTGCCAGCAGCCAAGGTTACTACGAGCAGTACTTC.

This chain connects TRBV6-5 to TRBJ1-4, with D maybe TRBD1 (6 bases). Between the trimmed V and J ends, which lost 6 bases and 7 bases, there was a span of 15 bases. The CDR3 consists of 14 residues. The germline gives CDR1 MNHEY, CDR2 SVGAGI. The CDR3 here is CASRVTGGLEKLFF. Here the CDR3 DNA reads TGTGCCAGCAGGGTTACCGGGGGGCTTGAAAAACTGTTTTTT.

CDR3 DNA sequence: TGCGCCAGCAGGGCCACGCCTGGTCCGCTCACCTTC. The encoded protein is CASRATPGPLTF. The chain links TRBV4-1 to TRBJ1-2; D gene unclear. Trimming took off 6 bases at V and 13 bases at J, with 18 bases between the two ends. The CDR3 totals 12 residues. CDR1 MGHRA and CDR2 YSYEKL come from the germline V gene.

The V and J genes are TRBV5-6 and TRBJ2-7, with 9 bases fitting TRBD1. The J segment lost 0 bases and the V segment lost 4 bases, leaving 2 bases of the junction unmatched. Germline values: CDR1 SGHDT, CDR2 YYEEEE. CDR3 size: 14 residues. In DNA form, the CDR3 reads TGTGCCAGCAGCCCACAGGGGGCCTCCTACGAGCAGTACTTC. Translating gives CASSPQGASYEQYF.

This clone counts as medium-sized. V and J are TRBV6-1 and TRBJ2-2; 7 nucleotides agree with TRBD2. CDR1 and CDR2 (germline): MNHNS, SASEGT. The CDR3 consists of 15 residues. V shed 5 bases, J shed 7 bases, and the junction held 10 bases outside the gene matches. CDR3 in DNA: TGTGCCAGCAGTCTTCGGAGGCGGGAGATCGGGGAGCTGTTTTTT. It translates to CASSLRRREIGELFF.

The chain carries TRBV28 and TRBJ1-2; perhaps TRBD1 as D (6 bases). Trimming cost V 7 bases and J 7 bases, with 13 bases left between them. CDR3 size: 12 residues. Germline assignment: CDR1 MDHEN and CDR2 SYDVKM. CDR3 sequence: CASITGPGGYTF. As DNA, the CDR3 is TGTGCCAGCATTACAGGGCCGGGTGGCTACACCTTC.

To note about this clone: Mismatch with germline at one junction end may stem from a read error. The chain carries TRBV30 and TRBJ2-6, with D possibly being TRBD1 (6 bases). Germline loops: CDR1 GTSNPN, CDR2 SVGIG (reference sequence). The CDR3 loop spans 17 amino acids. The CDR3 nucleotides are TGTGCCTGCCCGGGGACAAAAGTTTCCTCTAGGGCCAACGTCCTGACTTTC. Its protein product is CACPGTKVSSRANVLTF.

As for this clone: The junction differs from germline at one of its ends, possibly a read error. CDR3 DNA: TGTGCCAGCAGTAACTCCTGGGGAGCCTACGAGCAGTACTTC. Amino acids: CASSNSWGAYEQYF. J is TRBJ2-7 and V is TRBV6-5, with D tentatively TRBD2 (5 bases). The CDR3 consists of 14 residues. Germline V gene sequence: CDR1 MNHEY, CDR2 SVGAGI.

The CDR3: CASSDSAGTYNEQFF. The CDR3 nucleotides are TGTGCCAGCAGTGACTCAGCGGGTACTTACAATGAGCAGTTCTTC. V is TRBV6-4 and J is TRBJ2-1; maybe TRBD2 (6 bases). CDR1 and CDR2 from the germline V gene are MRHNA and SNTAGT. The CDR3 totals 15 residues. Trimming cost V 0 bases and J 4 bases, with 10 bases left between them.

V usage is TRBV20-1 and J usage is TRBJ1-3; TRBD1 might be the D (5 bases). Germline assignment: CDR1 DFQATT and CDR2 SNEGSKA (reference sequence). The V gene lost 3 bases and the J gene lost 8 bases, with 8 bases spanning the gap. The CDR3 sequence is 11 residues long. The CDR3 sequence: CSARGGDTIYF. CDR3 nucleotide sequence: TGCAGTGCTAGGGGAGGGGACACCATATATTTT.

This clone was observed a handful of times. The gene calls are TRBV6-4 and TRBJ2-1; 9 nucleotides align to TRBD2. Germline CDR1 reads MRHNA; CDR2 reads SNTAGT. The CDR3 sequence is 13 residues long. After removal of 2 bases from V and 12 bases from J, the junction contained 5 bases not matched to a gene. CDR3 residues: CASSDGTAGGQFF. CDR3 DNA sequence: TGTGCCAGCAGTGACGGGACAGCGGGAGGGCAGTTCTTC.

The chain combines TRBV23-1 with TRBJ2-7; D is perhaps TRBD1 (6 bases). TRBV23-1 is designated an ORF whose function remains uncertain. The V end lost 9 bases, the J end lost 2 bases, and 20 bases lay between the germline ends. CDR3 size: 15 residues. In DNA, the CDR3 is TGCGCCAGGAGAAAGGACAGTAACCATCCCTACGAGCAGTACTTC. This gives the protein CARRKDSNHPYEQYF.

This sequence joins TRBV19 and TRBJ2-3; 11 bases map to TRBD2. The CDR3 runs to 16 residues. The V and J ends lost 5 bases and 2 bases, in that order; junction bases with no gene match: 6. The germline gives CDR1 LNHDA, CDR2 SQIVND (reference sequence). CDR3 region: CASSLTSGSHTDTQYF. CDR3 in DNA: TGTGCCAGTAGTTTAACTAGCGGGAGCCACACAGATACGCAGTATTTT.

This chain links TRBV30 with TRBJ2-3, with 11 bases that match TRBD2. From germline, CDR1 is GTSNPN and CDR2 SVGIG (reference sequence). Trimming cost V 3 bases and J 2 bases; bases outside gene matches: 4. The CDR3 has 15 amino acids. The CDR3 DNA sequence: TGTGCCTGGAGGCTGGGACTAGCGGACACAGATACGCAGTATTTT. Its protein product is CAWRLGLADTDTQYF.

This chain joins TRBV15 and TRBJ1-5; no reliable D call. The V end was cut by 0 bases, the J end by 2 bases, with 11 bases between. This CDR3 comprises 16 residues. Germline V gene sequence: CDR1 LNHNV, CDR2 YYDKDF (reference sequence). CDR3 bases: TGTGCCACCAGCAGAGAGTCGGGTTTAGGCAATCAGCCCCAGCATTTT. This gives the protein CATSRESGLGNQPQHF.

V and J are TRBV21-1 and TRBJ1-5; the table's D call of TRBD1 was not tested on the DNA. TRBV21-1 is noted as a pseudogene. The CDR3 loop spans 15 amino acids. The CDR3 sequence is CASSIPQFSNQPQHF. CDR3 in DNA: TGTGCCAGCAGCATTCCGCAGTTTAGCAATCAGCCCCAGCATTTT.

In its sample, this clone was seen a few times. The J gene is TRBJ1-4, the V gene TRBV6-1; the D is unclear. This CDR3 has 15 amino acids. The germline V gene has CDR1 MNHNS and CDR2 SASEGT. Trimming removed 7 bases at V and 8 bases at J, with 20 bases between. CDR3 sequence: CASTPQEASGEKLFF. CDR3 DNA: TGTGCCAGCACCCCCCAGGAGGCAAGTGGGGAAAAACTGTTTTTT.

In its sample, this clone is medium-sized. The chain uses TRBV10-3 and TRBJ1-3; possible D gene TRBD1, 6 bases. The germline gives CDR1 ENHRY, CDR2 SYGVKD. Trimming took off 4 bases at V and 4 bases at J, with 11 bases between the two ends. CDR3 length: 14 residues. CDR3 sequence: CAISGDNTGNTIYF. The CDR3 DNA sequence: TGTGCCATCAGTGGGGACAATACGGGAAACACCATATATTTT.

In DNA form, the CDR3 reads TGTGCCAGCGAACTCGGGGGGACCTACAATGAGCAGTTCTTC. It is translated as CASELGGTYNEQFF. The gene calls are TRBV25-1 and TRBJ2-1; 7 positions agree with TRBD2. The V gene end was trimmed by 8 bases and the J gene end by 2 bases; junction bases not matched to a gene: 6. The V gene's germline CDR1 is MGHDK and CDR2 SYGVNS. The CDR3 has 14 residues. The full variable domain, in which reference TRBV25-1 and TRBJ2-1 provide the parts outside the CDR3, is EADIYQTPRYLVIGTGKKITLECSQTMGHDKMYWYQQDPGMELHLIHYSYGVNSTEKGDLSSESTVSRIRTEHFPLTLESARPSHTSQYLCASELGGTYNEQFFGPGTRLTVL.

V and J are TRBV29-1 and TRBJ2-4; D perhaps matches TRBD1 (7 bases). Germline-derived CDR1 and CDR2 are SQVTM and ANQGSEA. The CDR3 has 14 residues. Between the trimmed V and J ends, which lost 7 bases and 3 bases, there was a span of 16 bases. DNA of the CDR3: TGCAGCGCTCAGGAGGGGGCCTTCAAAAACATTCAGTACTTC. Amino acid sequence: CSAQEGAFKNIQYF.

The chain uses TRBV29-1 and TRBJ2-3; tentative D call: TRBD1 (6 bases). The V gene's germline CDR1 is SQVTM and CDR2 ANQGSEA. The V and J ends lost 4 bases and 4 bases respectively, with 12 bases between them. The CDR3 runs to 13 residues. The CDR3 DNA is TGCAGCGTTGCTCCAAACAGGGCAGATACGCAGTATTTT. This codes for CSVAPNRADTQYF.

This clone was counted a single time. DNA for the CDR3: TGTGCCAGCAGGACAGGGTTCGTCTACGAGCAGTACTTC. Encoded protein: CASRTGFVYEQYF. V is TRBV28 and J is TRBJ2-7; TRBD1 agrees at 7 bases. The length of the CDR3 is 13 residues. Germline V gene lookup returns CDR1 MDHEN and CDR2 SYDVKM. V was clipped by 6 bases and J by 3 bases; unmatched bases: 5.

The rearrangement links TRBV30 to TRBJ1-6; TRBD1 is a possible D gene (5 bases). The germline gives CDR1 GTSNPN, CDR2 SVGIG (reference sequence). This CDR3 is built from 14 residues. The V end was cut by 3 bases, the J end by 5 bases, with 11 bases between. Written as DNA, the CDR3 is TGTGCCTGGAGACTACGGGGGAATAATTCACCCCTCCACTTT. Residues: CAWRLRGNNSPLHF.

The chain recombines TRBV6-1 with TRBJ1-1, with 7 bases lining up with TRBD1. The junction had 13 bases not matched to a gene; V was cut back by 7 bases and J by 11 bases. This CDR3 has 13 residues. The germline V gene has CDR1 MNHNS and CDR2 SASEGT. CDR3 nucleotide sequence: TGTGCCAGCACAAAGGAGGAGGGGGCTCAGGCTTTCTTT. It translates to CASTKEEGAQAFF.

The gene calls are TRBV5-1 and TRBJ2-5, with TRBD2 matching 16 bases. Germline V gene sequence: CDR1 SGHRS, CDR2 YFSETQ. With V trimmed by 1 base and J by 5 bases, 2 bases remained unmatched. This CDR3 region has 16 residues. Here the CDR3 DNA reads TGCGCCAGCAGCTTGCCGGGACTAGCGGGGGGGGAGACCCAGTACTTC. Translated, it gives CASSLPGLAGGETQYF.

This chain links TRBV5-1 with TRBJ2-1; 7 bases are a match to TRBD1. V trimming: 7 bases; J trimming: 5 bases; junction bases outside the gene matches: 9. The CDR3 consists of 14 residues. Germline V gives CDR1 SGHRS, CDR2 YFSETQ. The CDR3 region has the DNA TGCGCCAGCGGAATGACAGGGCAGCACAATGAGCAGTTCTTC. Its translation is CASGMTGQHNEQFF. Full variable domain (rest looked up from reference TRBV5-1 and TRBJ2-1): KAGVTQTPRYLIKTRGQQVTLSCSPISGHRSVSWYQQTPGQGLQFLFEYFSETQRNKGNFPGRFSGRQFSNSRSEMNVSTLELGDSALYLCASGMTGQHNEQFFGPGTRLTVL.

This clone has only one observation. The V call is TRBV7-9, the J call TRBJ1-2, with 7 bases aligning to TRBD1. CDR3 length: 14 amino acids. V dropped 2 bases and J dropped 5; count of bases not matched to a gene: 5. Germline assignment: CDR1 SEHNR and CDR2 FQNEAQ (reference sequence). The CDR3 nucleotides read TGTGCCAGCAGCTTAATCCCGGGACAGTATGGCTACACCTTC. Its protein is CASSLIPGQYGYTF.

This chain joins TRBV9 and TRBJ2-2, with 12 bases aligning to TRBD2. The junction had 11 bases not matched to a gene; V was cut back by 4 bases and J by 4 bases. Germline V gene lookup returns CDR1 SGDLS and CDR2 YYNGEE. The CDR3 length is 18 residues. CDR3 nucleotide sequence: TGTGCCAGCAGCCCCCGACTAGCGGGAGACCCCGGCACCGGGGAGCTGTTTTTT. Protein product: CASSPRLAGDPGTGELFF.